This TCR beta chain is drawn from a study of T cells in localized non-small cell lung cancer. Broader study findings: An association was observed between higher blood T cell density and longer overall survival. Sequence data derive from only one tumor region, so heterogeneity remains possible.

The CDR3 is made up of 14 amino acids. V was pared by 1 base and J by 1 base, with 8 bases between. CDR1 and CDR2 (germline): SGHTA, FQGNSA. TCRdb's table, derived via immunoSEQ multiplex PCR, lists solely in-frame clones and lacks some. The table has around 15,000 clones, nearly 90% seen once; the top ten hold more than 0.95%. Concerning this clone itself: Antigen: not known.

This receptor was taken from a woman aged 35-75 years with stage III lung adenocarcinoma. The specimen was peripheral blood mononuclear cells, collected before any cancer treatment. The chain employs TRBV7-2 and TRBJ2-7; D unclear. The CDR3 bases are TGTGCCAGCAGCTTAGTTTCCGGTTCCTACGAGCAGTACTTC. Protein: CASSLVSGSYEQYF.